This TCR beta chain stems from a study of T-cell reconstitution after alpha-beta-depleted transplantation in children. V lost 4 bases, J lost 1 base, and 7 bases lay in between. The V gene's germline CDR1 is DFQATT and CDR2 SNEGSKA (reference sequence). This CDR3 is built from 13 residues. Construction of the TCRbeta library involved unique molecular identifiers. Via MiXCR, TCRdb re-called the PCR reads, giving one row per CDR3 protein. The data hold hundreds of thousands of distinct CDR3 sequences, with about 9.2% observed a single time. The chain joins TRBV20-1 to TRBJ2-2, with D possibly being TRBD1 (6 bases). This receptor was identified in a human donor who donated a stem cell graft to a child with acute lymphoblastic leukemia. The input for sequencing was PBMCs from the stem cell graft donor, taken from the stem cell graft. Written as DNA, the CDR3 is TGCAGTGCTAAGACAGGGAACACCGGGGAGCTGTTTTTT. This sequence encodes CSAKTGNTGELFF.